Included here is one T cell receptor (beta chain) sequence, with context. Antigen: not known. The study ran its PCR with 60 Vbeta and 13 Jbeta primers. Method: immunoSEQ multiplex PCR; TCRdb's copy keeps in-frame clones and lacks some. The sample holds approximately 150,000 clones, about 84% seen once. Trimming cost V 0 bases and J 3 bases, with 15 bases left between them. The CDR3 sequence is 16 residues long. Germline V gene data show CDR1 as LGHNA and CDR2 as YNFKEQ. The source of the sample is a study of cytomegalovirus exposure and HLA in healthy donors. The study, taken as a whole, reports: TRBV6-2, TRBV6-3 and some other V segments were unresolvable in 87-base-pair reads.

Material: PBMCs. The TCR was taken from a man aged 18 to 30 in good health and CMV-seronegative. V and J are TRBV4-2 and TRBJ2-7; perhaps TRBD2 as D (7 bases). For the CDR3, the DNA is TGTGCCAGCAGCCAAGAGGGGGGGCTACCGATCTACGAGCAGTACTTC. Translation gives CASSQEGGLPIYEQYF.